Presented here are 16 T cell receptor beta chains from one specimen sequenced in a study of T cell clusters in autoimmune cytopenias. Multiplex touch-down PCR amplified TRB using TRB-A and TRB-B pools in one tube. TCRdb re-analyzed the multiplex PCR reads; it lists each CDR3 protein once, without DNA. The sample has around 6,000 distinct CDR3 sequences. TRB amplification used 250 ng of peripheral blood genomic DNA. In addition, the sample was reused for a study of T cell repertoires in aging, cancer and after chemotherapy.

Sample: peripheral blood. The origin of the receptors is a human donor in good health.

Considering frequency, this clonotype is medium-sized. The chain couples TRBV6-1 to TRBJ2-3; without DNA, the TCRdb call of TRBD1 cannot be checked. The CDR3 loop spans 15 amino acids. Germline V CDR1 and CDR2: MNHNS, SASEGT. The CDR3 region is CASRGGSKNADTQYF.

This clonotype registers medium-sized (0.01 to 0.1%) by frequency. V is TRBV12-3 or TRBV12-4 and J is TRBJ2-2. The CDR3 has 13 amino acids. CDR3: CASSLSGIGELFF.

This clonotype shows up as medium-sized (0.01 to 0.1%) by frequency. This CDR3 reads CASNVHWYQPQHF. V and J are TRBV27 and TRBJ1-5. The CDR3 spans 13 residues. Germline CDR1 reads MNHEY; CDR2 reads SMNVEV (reference sequence).

This clonotype is called medium-sized based on its frequency. The J gene is TRBJ2-3, the V gene TRBV5-4; checking the TCRdb D call of TRBD1 is not possible without DNA. Germline V gene data show CDR1 as SGHNT and CDR2 as YYREEE (reference sequence). The CDR3 extends over 16 amino acids. The chain's CDR3 is CASSSRREPRTDTQYF.

Judged by frequency, this clonotype is medium-sized. The chain has TRBV12-3 or TRBV12-4 and TRBJ2-5; the D call from TCRdb, TRBD2, cannot be confirmed without DNA. CDR3 length: 16 amino acids. This CDR3 is CASSEPLAGAQETQYF.

The V and J genes are TRBV11-1 and TRBJ2-3. The CDR3 totals 13 residues. CDR1 SGHAT and CDR2 FQDESV come from the germline V gene (reference sequence). This CDR3 is CASSVSGTDTQYF. Based on the CDR3 plus reference TRBV11-1 and TRBJ2-3, the full variable domain is EAEVAQSPRYKITEKSQAVAFWCDPISGHATLYWYRQILGQGPELLVQFQDESVVDDSQLPKDRFSAERLKGVDSTLKIQPAELGDSAMYLCASSVSGTDTQYFGPGTRLTVL.

This clonotype is medium-sized by frequency. The V gene is TRBV6-1, the J gene TRBJ1-6; the TCRdb call, TRBD1, lacks DNA for checking. CDR3 length: 15 residues. Germline values: CDR1 MNHNS, CDR2 SASEGT. CDR3: CASNEGTAYNSPLHF.

Measured by frequency, this clonotype is medium-sized (0.01 to 0.1%). This chain joins TRBV6-5 and TRBJ1-2; TCRdb designates TRBD1, a call that cannot be tested without DNA. CDR3 length equals 13 residues. CDR1 is MNHEY and CDR2 is SVGAGI in the germline V gene. CDR3 in amino acids: CASKFTGGWGYTF.

The CDR3 is CAISESSGVGYTF. The chain employs TRBV10-3 and TRBJ1-2; the D call from TCRdb, TRBD1, cannot be confirmed without DNA. The CDR3 runs 13 residues. Germline loops: CDR1 ENHRY, CDR2 SYGVKD.

This clonotype is labeled medium-sized based on frequency. The chain carries TRBV27 and TRBJ2-1; the D call of TRBD2 rests on TCRdb alone, since no DNA is present to check it. CDR3 length: 15 amino acids. Germline V gene lookup returns CDR1 MNHEY and CDR2 SMNVEV (reference sequence). CDR3 in amino acids: CASSGLAGDLNEQFF.

This clonotype is identified as medium-sized (0.01 to 0.1%) from frequency. The chain links TRBV19 to TRBJ2-1; TCRdb outputs TRBD1, but without DNA this stays unchecked. The CDR3 totals 15 residues. Per germline, CDR1 LNHDA and CDR2 SQIVND (reference sequence). The CDR3 sequence: CASSMGGTSYNEQFF.

According to its frequency, this clonotype is medium-sized. The chain uses TRBV19 and TRBJ1-1. The CDR3 is made up of 13 amino acids. CDR1 LNHDA and CDR2 SQIVND come from the germline V gene (reference sequence). CDR3 in amino acids: CASSIRLNTEAFF.

Measured by frequency, this clonotype is medium-sized. This sequence joins TRBV5-4 and TRBJ2-6; the D call from TCRdb, TRBD1, cannot be confirmed without DNA. Germline assignment: CDR1 SGHNT and CDR2 YYREEE (reference sequence). CDR3 length: 16 residues. CDR3 amino acids: CASTGTGGAGANVLTF.

The genes are TRBV20-1 and TRBJ2-2; TCRdb selects TRBD2, and the lack of DNA leaves this call unchecked. The CDR3 extends over 18 amino acids. Per germline, CDR1 DFQATT and CDR2 SNEGSKA (reference sequence). CDR3 protein: CSARSIRGGGLFTGELFF.

Its frequency marks this clonotype as medium-sized (0.01 to 0.1%). The chain has TRBV5-1 and TRBJ2-2; TCRdb lists TRBD1, though no DNA is available to test this call. CDR1 is SGHRS, CDR2 YFSETQ, per germline. The CDR3 loop spans 17 amino acids. CDR3 protein: CASSLDGAGGSTGELFF.

This clonotype is deemed medium-sized by its frequency. CDR3 residues: CSAERGEKLFF. This chain uses TRBV20-1 with TRBJ1-4. Per germline, CDR1 DFQATT and CDR2 SNEGSKA (reference sequence). The length of the CDR3 is 11 residues.